The 18 T cell receptor beta chains presented below share a single source sample, sequenced in a study of cytomegalovirus exposure and HLA in healthy donors. Libraries were prepared by immunoSEQ multiplex PCR; TCRdb keeps only in-frame clonotypes and omits some of them. Here the sample spans roughly 100,000 clones, about 85% being singletons. Sequencing input: PBMCs. The receptors originated from a woman between 18 and 29 years old in good health and CMV-seropositive.

The V call is TRBV28, the J call TRBJ2-3; TRBD2 matches at 9 bases. With V trimmed by 4 bases and J by 4 bases, 18 bases remained unmatched. The CDR3 runs to 19 residues. CDR1 MDHEN and CDR2 SYDVKM come from the germline V gene. The CDR3, as DNA: TGTGCCAGCAGTTCCCGGGGGGTTCTAGCGGGGAGGTGGGCAGATACGCAGTATTTT. As protein: CASSSRGVLAGRWADTQYF.

V gene TRBV7-9 combines with J gene TRBJ1-2, with D perhaps matching TRBD1 (6 bases). Germline V gene lookup returns CDR1 SEHNR and CDR2 FQNEAQ (reference sequence). The CDR3 runs to 14 residues. V dropped 3 bases and J dropped 4 bases, with 12 bases sitting between them. CDR3: CASSFTGTPYGYTF. CDR3 coding DNA: TGTGCCAGCAGCTTTACAGGGACCCCCTATGGCTACACCTTC.

The rearrangement links TRBV19 to TRBJ2-3, with 7 positions matching TRBD2. Germline CDR1 reads LNHDA; CDR2 reads SQIVND (reference sequence). The CDR3 consists of 16 residues. With 3 bases clipped from V and 1 base from J, the junction kept 7 bases outside the gene matches. CDR3: CASSMAGEGGTDTQYF. The DNA of the CDR3 is TGTGCCAGTAGTATGGCGGGGGAAGGTGGCACAGATACGCAGTATTTT.

This sequence joins TRBV10-3 and TRBJ1-2; 8 nucleotides agree with TRBD1. Looked up from germline, CDR1 is ENHRY and CDR2 is SYGVKD. The CDR3 spans 14 residues. The trim removed 6 bases at V and 8 bases at J, leaving 11 bases unmatched. The CDR3, as DNA: TGTGCCATCAGGGAGACAGGGGAATATTCGGGCTACACCTTC. The encoded protein is CAIRETGEYSGYTF.

V usage is TRBV5-6 and J usage is TRBJ1-2; D gene unclear. The CDR3 covers 12 residues. The V gene's germline CDR1 is SGHDT and CDR2 YYEEEE. V was trimmed by 9 bases and J by 3 bases, leaving 12 bases between them. CDR3 sequence: CATGELDYGYTF. The CDR3 nucleotides are TGTGCCACCGGAGAGTTAGACTATGGCTACACCTTC.

The chain is built from TRBV4-2 and TRBJ2-3; D is possibly TRBD2 (5 bases). The CDR3 loop spans 13 amino acids. Germline loops: CDR1 LGHNA, CDR2 YNFKEQ. V lost 8 bases and J 3 bases, leaving 12 bases between the germline ends. For the CDR3, the DNA is TGTGCCAGCGGACTTTACCGGACAGATACGCAGTATTTT. This sequence encodes CASGLYRTDTQYF.

This rearrangement joins TRBV4-1 to TRBJ1-5; 12 nucleotides align to TRBD1. The CDR3 totals 15 residues. With V trimmed by 2 bases and J by 11 bases, 7 bases remained unmatched. Germline V gene data show CDR1 as MGHRA and CDR2 as YSYEKL. CDR3 amino acids: CASSQWDRGQVAQHF. In nucleotides, the CDR3 is TGCGCCAGCAGCCAATGGGACAGGGGGCAAGTGGCCCAGCATTTT.

The CDR3 DNA reads TGTGCCAGTAGTAACCGGGCTAGCGGGGGGCCGCGACGTGAGGAGCTGTTTTTT. Translating it yields CASSNRASGGPRREELFF. The V call is TRBV19, the J call TRBJ2-2, with 11 nucleotides matching TRBD2. V was pared by 4 bases and J by 10 bases, with 17 bases of the junction left unmatched. The CDR3 totals 18 residues. CDR1 LNHDA and CDR2 SQIVND come from the germline V gene (reference sequence).

The V call is TRBV27, the J call TRBJ2-1; TRBD1 aligns across 8 bases. V was pared by 8 bases and J by 3 bases, with 9 bases of the junction left unmatched. This CDR3 is built from 15 residues. Germline V gene lookup returns CDR1 MNHEY and CDR2 SMNVEV (reference sequence). Here the CDR3 reads CASLPGTGIYNEQFF. CDR3 in DNA: TGTGCCAGCCTCCCCGGGACAGGTATCTACAATGAGCAGTTCTTC.

The chain couples TRBV2 to TRBJ2-7; D unresolved. Germline V lookup: CDR1 SNHLY, CDR2 FYNNEI. Trimming shortened V by 7 bases and J by 3 bases, and 13 bases separated the two germline ends. The CDR3 is made up of 13 amino acids. The CDR3 reads CASTEQSRYEQYF. In DNA form, the CDR3 reads TGTGCCAGCACGGAGCAATCACGCTACGAGCAGTACTTC. Looking up the rest from reference TRBV2 and TRBJ2-7 gives the full variable domain: EPEVTQTPSHQVTQMGQEVILRCVPISNHLYFYWYRQILGQKVEFLVSFYNNEISEKSEIFDDQFSVERPDGSNFTLKIRSTKLEDSAMYFCASTEQSRYEQYFGPGTRLTVT.

This clone was observed a few times. The same CDR3 can be traced to other DNA sequences in this sample. The chain combines TRBV5-6 with TRBJ2-2; no clear D gene. V lost 5 bases to trimming and J lost 5 bases, with 7 bases between them. The length of the CDR3 is 12 residues. Per germline, CDR1 SGHDT and CDR2 YYEEEE. The CDR3 DNA sequence: TGTGCCAGCAGTCCAGGAACCGGGGAGCTGTTTTTT. It is translated as CASSPGTGELFF. Filled out from reference TRBV5-6 and TRBJ2-2, the complete variable domain reads DAGVTQSPTHLIKTRGQQVTLRCSPKSGHDTVSWYQQALGQGPQFIFQYYEEEERQRGNFPDRFSGHQFPNYSSELNVNALLLGDSALYLCASSPGTGELFFGEGSRLTVL.

Here the CDR3 DNA reads TGTGCCAGCAGCTTAGATTCAGGGCCCACAGATACGCAGTATTTT. The encoded protein is CASSLDSGPTDTQYF. The gene calls are TRBV11-2 and TRBJ2-3; tentative D call: TRBD1 (5 bases). The CDR3 consists of 15 residues. Trimming shortened V by 0 bases and J by 2 bases, and 9 bases separated the two germline ends. Germline values: CDR1 SGHAT, CDR2 FQNNGV.

This chain links TRBV2 with TRBJ2-5; TRBD1 agrees at 10 bases. This CDR3 region has 14 residues. The V and J ends lost 7 bases and 5 bases, in that order; junction bases with no gene match: 7. The germline CDR1 and CDR2 sequences are SNHLY and FYNNEI. The CDR3, as DNA: TGTGCCAGCAACCAACCGGGACAGGGGGAGACCCAGTACTTC. Its protein is CASNQPGQGETQYF.

The rearrangement joins TRBV11-3 to TRBJ1-1; no reliable D call. Trimming removed 2 bases at V and 0 bases at J, with 4 bases between. The CDR3 totals 13 residues. CDR1 and CDR2 from the germline V gene are SGHNT and YENEEA. The DNA for the CDR3 is TGTGCCAGCAGCTTACACATGAACACTGAAGCTTTCTTT. Translated: CASSLHMNTEAFF.

The chain recombines TRBV11-3 with TRBJ2-1; perhaps TRBD2 as D (6 bases). The V gene's germline CDR1 is SGHNT and CDR2 YENEEA. Trimming removed 4 bases at V and 6 bases at J, with 7 bases between. The CDR3 runs 12 residues. CDR3 sequence: CASSYSGNEQFF. CDR3 bases: TGTGCCAGCAGCTATAGCGGCAATGAGCAGTTCTTC.

This chain connects TRBV9 to TRBJ2-7; TRBD2 matches 13 bases. V shed 2 bases, J shed 3 bases, and the junction held 2 bases outside the gene matches. There are 15 residues in the CDR3. Germline values: CDR1 SGDLS, CDR2 YYNGEE. The CDR3 bases are TGTGCCAGCAGCGTGGGGACTAGCGGGAACTACGAGCAGTACTTC. This translates into CASSVGTSGNYEQYF.

The chain recombines TRBV30 with TRBJ2-7; 8 bases agree with TRBD1. This CDR3 has 12 amino acids. Germline V CDR1 and CDR2: GTSNPN, SVGIG (reference sequence). V was clipped by 7 bases and J by 2 bases; unmatched bases: 4. The CDR3 nucleotides are TGTGCCTCCGGACAGGGACCCTACGAGCAGTACTTC. It yields the protein CASGQGPYEQYF. Supplemented by reference TRBV30 and TRBJ2-7, the full variable domain reads SQTIHQWPATLVQPVGSPLSLECTVEGTSNPNLYWYRQAAGRGLQLLFYSVGIGQISSEVPQNLSASRPQDRQFILSSKKLLLSDSGFYLCASGQGPYEQYFGPGTRLTVT.

V usage is TRBV28 and J usage is TRBJ1-1; 7 bases match TRBD1. Per the germline V gene, CDR1 is MDHEN and CDR2 is SYDVKM. J gave up 10 bases and V 7 bases, and 9 bases lay outside the gene matches. The CDR3 spans 12 residues. CDR3 in amino acids: CASKVETGIAFF. CDR3 nucleotides: TGTGCCAGCAAGGTCGAGACAGGGATAGCTTTCTTT.